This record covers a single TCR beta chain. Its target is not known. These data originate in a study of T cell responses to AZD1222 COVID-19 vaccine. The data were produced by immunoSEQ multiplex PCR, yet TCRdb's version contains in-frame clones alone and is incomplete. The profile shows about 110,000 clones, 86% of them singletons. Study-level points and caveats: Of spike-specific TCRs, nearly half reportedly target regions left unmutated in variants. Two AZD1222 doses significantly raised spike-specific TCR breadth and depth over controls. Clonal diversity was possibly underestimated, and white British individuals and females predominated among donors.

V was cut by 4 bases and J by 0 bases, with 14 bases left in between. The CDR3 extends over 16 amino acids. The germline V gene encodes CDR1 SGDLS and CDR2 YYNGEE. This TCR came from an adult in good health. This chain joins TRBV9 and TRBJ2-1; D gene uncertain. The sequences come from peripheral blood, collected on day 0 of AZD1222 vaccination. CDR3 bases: TGTGCCAGCAGCTCCTATTTGGGAAGCTCCTACAATGAGCAGTTCTTC. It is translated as CASSSYLGSSYNEQFF.